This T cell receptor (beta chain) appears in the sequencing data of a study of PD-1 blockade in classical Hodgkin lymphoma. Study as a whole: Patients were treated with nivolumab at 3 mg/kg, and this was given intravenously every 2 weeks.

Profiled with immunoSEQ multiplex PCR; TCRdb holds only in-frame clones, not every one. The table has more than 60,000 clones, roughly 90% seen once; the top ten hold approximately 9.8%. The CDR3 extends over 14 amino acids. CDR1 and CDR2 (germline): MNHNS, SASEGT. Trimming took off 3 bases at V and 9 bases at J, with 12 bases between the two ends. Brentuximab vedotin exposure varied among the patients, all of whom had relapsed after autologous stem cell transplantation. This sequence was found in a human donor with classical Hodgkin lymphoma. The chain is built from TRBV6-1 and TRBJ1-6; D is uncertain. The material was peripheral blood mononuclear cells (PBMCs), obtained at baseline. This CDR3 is CASSDLGITSPLHF. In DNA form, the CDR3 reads TGTGCCAGCAGTGACTTGGGCATCACTTCACCCCTCCACTTT.